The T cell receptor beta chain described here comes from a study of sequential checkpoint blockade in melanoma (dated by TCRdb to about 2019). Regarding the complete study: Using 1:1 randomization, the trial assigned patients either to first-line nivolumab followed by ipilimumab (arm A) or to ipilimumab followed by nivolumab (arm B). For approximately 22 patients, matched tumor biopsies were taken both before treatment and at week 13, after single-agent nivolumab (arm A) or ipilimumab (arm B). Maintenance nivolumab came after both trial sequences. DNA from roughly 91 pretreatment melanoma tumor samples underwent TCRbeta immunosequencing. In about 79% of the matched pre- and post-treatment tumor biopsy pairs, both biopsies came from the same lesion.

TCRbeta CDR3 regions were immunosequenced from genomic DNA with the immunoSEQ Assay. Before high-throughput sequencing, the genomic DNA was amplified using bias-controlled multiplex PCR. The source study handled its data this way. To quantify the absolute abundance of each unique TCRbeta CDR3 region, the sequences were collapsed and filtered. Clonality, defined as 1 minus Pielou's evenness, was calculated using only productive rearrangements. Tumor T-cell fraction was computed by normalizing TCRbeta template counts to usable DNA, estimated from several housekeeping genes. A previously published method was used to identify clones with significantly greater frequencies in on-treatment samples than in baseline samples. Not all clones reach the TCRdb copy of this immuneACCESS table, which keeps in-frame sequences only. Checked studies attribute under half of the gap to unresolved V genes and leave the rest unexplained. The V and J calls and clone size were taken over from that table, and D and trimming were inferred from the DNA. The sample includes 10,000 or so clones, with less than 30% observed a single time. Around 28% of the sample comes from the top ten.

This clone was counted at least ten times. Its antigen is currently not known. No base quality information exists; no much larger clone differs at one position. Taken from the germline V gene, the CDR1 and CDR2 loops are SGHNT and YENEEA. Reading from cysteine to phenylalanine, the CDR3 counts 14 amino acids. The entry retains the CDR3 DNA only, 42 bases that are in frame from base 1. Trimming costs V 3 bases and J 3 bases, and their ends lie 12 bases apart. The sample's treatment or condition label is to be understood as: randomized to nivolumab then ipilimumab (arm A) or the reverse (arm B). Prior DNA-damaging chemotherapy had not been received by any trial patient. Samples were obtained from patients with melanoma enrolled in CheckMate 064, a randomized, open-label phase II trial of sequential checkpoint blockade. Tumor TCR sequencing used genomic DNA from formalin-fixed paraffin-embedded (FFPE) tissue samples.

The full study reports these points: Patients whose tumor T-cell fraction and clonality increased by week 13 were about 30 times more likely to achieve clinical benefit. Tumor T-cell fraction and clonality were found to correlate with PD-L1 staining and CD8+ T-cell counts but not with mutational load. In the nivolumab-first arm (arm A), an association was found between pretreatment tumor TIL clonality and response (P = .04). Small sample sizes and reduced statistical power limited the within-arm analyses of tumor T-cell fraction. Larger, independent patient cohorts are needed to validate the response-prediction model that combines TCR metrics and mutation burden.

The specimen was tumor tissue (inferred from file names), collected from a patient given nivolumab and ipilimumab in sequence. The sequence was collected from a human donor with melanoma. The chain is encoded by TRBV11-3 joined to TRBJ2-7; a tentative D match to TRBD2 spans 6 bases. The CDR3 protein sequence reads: CASSLEEGYYEQYF. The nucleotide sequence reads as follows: TGTGCCAGCAGCTTGGAGGAGGGGTACTACGAGCAGTACTTC.